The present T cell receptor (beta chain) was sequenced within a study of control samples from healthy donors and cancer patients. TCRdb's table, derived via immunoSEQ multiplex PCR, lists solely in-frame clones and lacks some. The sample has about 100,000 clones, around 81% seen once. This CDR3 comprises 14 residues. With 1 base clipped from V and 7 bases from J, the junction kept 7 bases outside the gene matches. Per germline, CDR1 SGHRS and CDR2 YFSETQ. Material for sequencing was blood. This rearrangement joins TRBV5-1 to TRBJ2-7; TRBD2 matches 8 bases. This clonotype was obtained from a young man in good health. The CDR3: CASSLSGGFGEQYF. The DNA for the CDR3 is TGCGCCAGCAGCTTGTCGGGAGGGTTTGGGGAGCAGTACTTC.